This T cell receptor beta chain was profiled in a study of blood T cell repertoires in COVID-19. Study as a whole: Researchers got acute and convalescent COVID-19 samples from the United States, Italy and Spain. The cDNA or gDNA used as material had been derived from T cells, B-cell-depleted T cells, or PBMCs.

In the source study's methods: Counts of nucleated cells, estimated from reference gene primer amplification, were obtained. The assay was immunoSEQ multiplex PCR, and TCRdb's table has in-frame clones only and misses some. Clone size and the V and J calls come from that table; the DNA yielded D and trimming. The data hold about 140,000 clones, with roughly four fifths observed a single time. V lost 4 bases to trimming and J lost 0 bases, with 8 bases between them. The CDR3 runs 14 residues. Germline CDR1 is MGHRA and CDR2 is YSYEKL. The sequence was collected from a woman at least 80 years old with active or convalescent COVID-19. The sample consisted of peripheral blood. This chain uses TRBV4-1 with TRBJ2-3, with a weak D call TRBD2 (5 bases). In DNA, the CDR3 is TGCGCCAGCAGCCCCCGAGGGAGCACAGATACGCAGTATTTT. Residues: CASSPRGSTDTQYF.